The following is a T cell receptor beta chain sequence with its context. This entry comes from a study of blood T cell repertoires in COVID-19. Study summary: Samples representing acute and convalescent COVID-19 were sourced from the United States, Italy and Spain. From T cells, B-cell-depleted T cells, or PBMCs came the material, which was cDNA or gDNA.

The CDR3 has 16 residues. In germline, CDR1 is SGHTA, CDR2 FQGNSA. V lost 6 bases to trimming and J lost 4 bases; unmatched junction nucleotides: 11. The authors' processing: Researchers report that nucleated cell counts were estimated from reference gene primer amplification. Some clones are missing from TCRdb's copy, which holds only in-frame ones; the method was immunoSEQ multiplex PCR. Clonal size and the V and J genes are those of that table, whereas D and trimming came from the DNA. The table lists roughly 150,000 clones, around 84% of them singletons. Sequenced sample: peripheral blood. V usage is TRBV7-2 and J usage is TRBJ2-2; 7 nucleotides align to TRBD1. The clonotype was recovered from a woman of 80 years or more with acute or convalescent COVID-19. The CDR3 DNA follows: TGTGCCAGCAGGAGAAACAGGGGTAGGGGCACCGGGGAGCTGTTTTTT. Residues: CASRRNRGRGTGELFF.